This T cell receptor beta chain was recovered during a study of identical twins. General study results and limits: There was an excess of low generation probability in the out-of-frame alpha sequences that twins shared. Carriage of fewer insertions was seen in abundant cord blood beta clonotypes, whereas memory repertoires showed none.

The CDR3 spans 15 residues. About this clonotype itself: Its antigen is unknown.

TCRdb re-analysed the 5' RACE reads in MiXCR, keeping a single row per CDR3 protein. Of roughly 1,500,000 distinct CDR3 sequences listed, under 35% are singletons. This receptor was obtained from a newborn girl in good health. The J gene is TRBJ2-1, the V gene TRBV21-1; the table's TRBD1 call for D was not verified on the DNA. TRBV21-1 is described as a pseudogene. Source material: cord blood. The CDR3 loop is CASPPSGTGANEQFF. The DNA of the CDR3 is TGTGCCAGCCCTCCTTCCGGGACAGGGGCCAATGAGCAGTTCTTC.